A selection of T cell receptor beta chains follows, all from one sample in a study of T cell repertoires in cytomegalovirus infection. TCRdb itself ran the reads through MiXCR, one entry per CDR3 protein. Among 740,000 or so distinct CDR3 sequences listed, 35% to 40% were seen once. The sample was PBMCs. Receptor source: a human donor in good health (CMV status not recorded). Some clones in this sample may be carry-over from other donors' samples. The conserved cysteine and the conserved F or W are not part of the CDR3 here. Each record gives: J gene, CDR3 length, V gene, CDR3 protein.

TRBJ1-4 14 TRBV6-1 ASSGLQGGQDEKLF
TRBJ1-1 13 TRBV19 ASSILGQRNTEAF
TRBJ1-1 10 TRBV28 ASRSINIEAF
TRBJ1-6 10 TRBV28 ASSLPAFNPH
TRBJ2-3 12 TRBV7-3 ASSNSGGPDTQY
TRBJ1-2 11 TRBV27 ASSPRGLYGYT
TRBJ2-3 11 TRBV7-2 ASNVVETDTQY
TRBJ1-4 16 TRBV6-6 ASSYSSVGAGKNEKLF
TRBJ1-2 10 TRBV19 ASSLQGEGYT
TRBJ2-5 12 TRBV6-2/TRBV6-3 ASSYGVGGETQY
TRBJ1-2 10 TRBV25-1 ATIGGIYGYT
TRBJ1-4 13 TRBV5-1 ASSRDSTYNEKLF
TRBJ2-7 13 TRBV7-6 ASSPRTGKSHEQY
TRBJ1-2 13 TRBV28 ASSPPQGGSYGYT
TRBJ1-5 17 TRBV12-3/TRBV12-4 ASSLVVTDLDWGNQPQH
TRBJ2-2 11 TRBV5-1 ASRPGTTGELF
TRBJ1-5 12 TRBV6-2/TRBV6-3 ASSFTGIGQPQH
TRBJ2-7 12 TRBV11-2 ASSPGTTGYEQY
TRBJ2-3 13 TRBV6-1 ASSFAGGPADTQY
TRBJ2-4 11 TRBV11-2 ASSVGAKNIQY
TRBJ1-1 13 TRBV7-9 ASSPNRGKDTEAF
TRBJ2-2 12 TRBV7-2 ASSFRTGTGELF
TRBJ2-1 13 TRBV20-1 SARPVQGAYNEQF
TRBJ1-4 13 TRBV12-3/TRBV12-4 ASSSAGWANEKLF
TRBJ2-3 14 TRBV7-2 ASSLPPGGGTDTQY
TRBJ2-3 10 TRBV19 AASQSTDTQY
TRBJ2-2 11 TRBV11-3 ASSGPRTGELF